The 23 T cell receptor beta chains below were found in one sample sequenced in a study of molecular identifiers for immune sequencing clone quantification (dated by TCRdb to 2017 to 2018). The library was built by means of PCR. Sequencing was carried out with a NextSeq 500. TCRdb's own reprocessing of the public reads used fastp at Q25 and MiXCR and kept productive beta chains. All rows with the same CDR3 protein become a single entry with the most common DNA and genes. This sample is represented by approximately 680,000 distinct CDR3 sequences; less than 30% of them were singletons. The ten largest clones capture about 0.84% of the sample. What was sequenced was naive CD8+ T cells from blood, with Jurkat cell RNA spiked in. This sample's cell subset or site label indicates: FACS-sorted CD8+CD4-CCR7+CD45RA+ naive T cells. These receptors originate from a human donor in good health. Some libraries in this study had Jurkat cell RNA spiked in.

Comment on this clonotype: The germline gene is not matched at one end of the junction; a read error may be the cause. This chain uses TRBV19 with TRBJ1-5; possibly TRBD1 for D (6 bases). The CDR3 covers 15 residues. Germline V lookup: CDR1 LNHDA, CDR2 SQIVND (reference sequence). This CDR3 is CASSIGQGINRPQHF. The CDR3, as DNA: TGTGCCAGTAGTATTGGGCAGGGGATTAATCGGCCCCAGCATTTT.

This chain connects TRBV19 to TRBJ2-7; 9 bases agree with TRBD2. Germline loops: CDR1 LNHDA, CDR2 SQIVND (reference sequence). The V and J ends lost 3 bases and 6 bases, in that order; junction bases with no gene match: 9. The CDR3 runs to 15 residues. For the CDR3, the DNA is TGTGCCAGTAGTATCGGCGGGGGGGCTGCAGTCGAGCAGTACTTC. It is translated as CASSIGGGAAVEQYF.

This clonotype was seen only a few times. The chain employs TRBV4-1 and TRBJ2-3; 12 bases line up with TRBD2. The junction had 6 bases not matched to a gene; V was cut back by 1 base and J by 4 bases. The CDR3 contains 17 residues. CDR1 and CDR2 (germline): MGHRA, YSYEKL. This chain's CDR3 is CASSQGASGGVADTQYF. DNA for the CDR3: TGCGCCAGCAGCCAAGGGGCTAGCGGGGGGGTCGCAGATACGCAGTATTTT.

Note on this clonotype: With a much larger clone just one base away, this may be a read error. This sequence joins TRBV20-1 and TRBJ2-3; D is perhaps TRBD1 (6 bases). CDR1 DFQATT and CDR2 SNEGSKA come from the germline V gene (reference sequence). The CDR3 is made up of 17 amino acids. V lost 0 bases, J lost 2 bases, and 18 bases lay in between. CDR3 sequence reads: CSARDQDRTGNTDTQYF. The DNA for the CDR3 is TGCAGTGCTAGAGATCAAGACAGGACGGGGAACACAGATACGCAGTATTTT.

This clonotype was seen many times. The genes are TRBV5-6 and TRBJ2-7; tentatively, D is TRBD1 or TRBD2 (5 bases each). The CDR3 sequence is 15 residues long. Germline V gives CDR1 SGHDT, CDR2 YYEEEE. V was trimmed by 0 bases and J by 0 bases, leaving 10 bases between them. Here the CDR3 DNA reads TGTGCCAGCAGCTTGGGGGACCCGACCTCCTACGAGCAGTACTTC. Protein product: CASSLGDPTSYEQYF.

J is TRBJ2-3 and V is TRBV9; no clear D gene. From germline, CDR1 is SGDLS and CDR2 YYNGEE. Trimming took off 6 bases at V and 4 bases at J, with 15 bases between the two ends. This CDR3 spans 14 amino acids. Here the CDR3 DNA reads TGTGCCAGCACCCCGACTGGCTCAGCAGATACGCAGTATTTT. This sequence encodes CASTPTGSADTQYF.

The DNA of the CDR3 is TGTGCCAGCAGCAAAGCTGAGATAGAGACCGAAAGTCCCTACGAGCAGTACTTC. It codes for CASSKAEIETESPYEQYF. V usage is TRBV21-1 and J usage is TRBJ2-7. TRBV21-1 is shown as a pseudogene. CDR3 length equals 18 residues.

This rearrangement joins TRBV15 to TRBJ1-1, with a possible D match to TRBD1 (6 bases). This CDR3 comprises 16 residues. Germline V gives CDR1 LNHNV, CDR2 YYDKDF (reference sequence). V lost 5 bases and J 0 bases, leaving 16 bases between the germline ends. CDR3 amino acids: CATSSEKGGLNTEAFF. The CDR3 bases are TGTGCCACCAGCTCGGAAAAGGGGGGGCTGAACACTGAAGCTTTCTTT.

This clonotype was recorded at least ten times. The chain has TRBV29-1 and TRBJ1-6; D uncertain. CDR3 length: 15 amino acids. The V end was cut by 1 base, the J end by 3 bases, with 10 bases between. From germline, CDR1 is SQVTM and CDR2 ANQGSEA. The CDR3 reads CSVEGKGGYNSPLHF. In DNA, the CDR3 is TGCAGCGTTGAAGGAAAGGGAGGCTATAATTCACCCCTCCACTTT.

The sample holds a few counts of this clonotype. The V and J genes are TRBV19 and TRBJ2-1; tentative D call: TRBD1 (5 bases). This CDR3 is built from 16 residues. Trimming cost V 3 bases and J 2 bases, with 14 bases left between them. Germline loops: CDR1 LNHDA, CDR2 SQIVND (reference sequence). The DNA of the CDR3 is TGTGCCAGTAGTATTGTGGGGCCAGACGCCTACAATGAGCAGTTCTTC. Translating gives CASSIVGPDAYNEQFF. Full variable domain (missing parts from reference TRBV19 and TRBJ2-1): DGGITQSPKYLFRKEGQNVTLSCEQNLNHDAMYWYRQDPGQGLRLIYYSQIVNDFQKGDIAEGYSVSREKKESFPLTVTSAQKNPTAFYLCASSIVGPDAYNEQFFGPGTRLTVL.

A word on this clonotype: The germline gene is not matched at one end of the junction; a read error may be the cause. V is TRBV15 and J is TRBJ1-1; D possibly corresponds to TRBD1 (6 bases). Germline CDR1 and CDR2: LNHNV and YYDKDF (reference sequence). The CDR3 is 16 amino acids. Here the CDR3 DNA reads TGTGTCACCAGCAAAGATCTGGGGGCGGTGAACACTGAAGCTTTCTTT. Its translation is CVTSKDLGAVNTEAFF.

A few counts support this clonotype. This chain links TRBV14 with TRBJ2-2, with D unresolved. V was cut by 3 bases and J by 0 bases, with 14 bases left in between. This CDR3 has 17 amino acids. Germline CDR1 SGHDN, CDR2 FVKESK. The CDR3 DNA is TGTGCCAGCAGCCAGCTTGGGGTCTTTTCGAACACCGGGGAGCTGTTTTTT. Amino acid sequence: CASSQLGVFSNTGELFF.

This clonotype came up many times. This chain connects TRBV28 to TRBJ2-5; the match to TRBD1 covers 10 bases. The CDR3 is 16 residues long. Germline V lookup: CDR1 MDHEN, CDR2 SYDVKM. V gave up 5 bases and J gave up 1 base; unmatched junction bases: 7. CDR3 loop: CASSPWTGGPQETQYF. DNA of the CDR3: TGTGCCAGCAGTCCGTGGACAGGGGGGCCCCAAGAGACCCAGTACTTC. Filled out from reference TRBV28 and TRBJ2-5, the complete variable domain reads DVKVTQSSRYLVKRTGEKVFLECVQDMDHENMFWYRQDPGLGLRLIYFSYDVKMKEKGDIPEGYSVSREKKERFSLILESASTNQTSMYLCASSPWTGGPQETQYFGPGTRLLVL.

Note on this clonotype: A read error may be the cause here, since a much bigger clone is one base away. The chain couples TRBV6-2 or TRBV6-3 to TRBJ1-1; D is uncertain. Germline loops: CDR1 MNHEY, CDR2 SVGEGT. With 7 bases removed from V and 4 bases from J, the gap between germline ends came to 13 bases. CDR3 size: 13 residues. The CDR3 DNA reads as TGTGCCAGCAAACGACTGGTAACCACTGAAGCTTTCTTT. It encodes CASKRLVTTEAFF.

This clonotype was counted between two and nine times. The rearrangement joins TRBV29-1 to TRBJ2-7, with D maybe TRBD1 (6 bases). The germline gives CDR1 SQVTM, CDR2 ANQGSEA. V lost 4 bases and J lost 2, with 9 bases in between. The CDR3 consists of 12 residues. The CDR3 sequence: CSVATGTYEQYF. The CDR3, as DNA: TGCAGCGTTGCGACAGGCACCTACGAGCAGTACTTC.

The chain employs TRBV19 and TRBJ2-5; D is unresolved. Between the trimmed V and J ends, which lost 3 bases and 4 bases, there was a span of 15 bases. Germline V lookup: CDR1 LNHDA, CDR2 SQIVND (reference sequence). This CDR3 comprises 15 residues. The CDR3 loop is CASSINTWAVETQYF. The CDR3, as DNA: TGTGCCAGTAGTATTAACACATGGGCGGTAGAGACCCAGTACTTC.

The chain joins TRBV4-2 to TRBJ2-1; TRBD2 aligns across 12 bases. Per germline, CDR1 LGHNA and CDR2 YNFKEQ. The V and J ends lost 0 bases and 4 bases, in that order; junction bases with no gene match: 4. The CDR3 runs 17 residues. The CDR3 reads CASSQDSGTSGYNEQFF. DNA of the CDR3: TGTGCCAGCAGCCAAGATAGCGGGACTAGCGGGTACAATGAGCAGTTCTTC.

This clonotype was recorded a few times. This chain uses TRBV3-1 with TRBJ1-3; D gene ambiguous. The CDR3 has 14 amino acids. Germline V gene data show CDR1 as LGHDT and CDR2 as YNNKEL (reference sequence). V was shortened by 4 bases and J by 0 bases, with 7 bases between the two germline ends. Written as DNA, the CDR3 is TGTGCCAGCAGCCTGGCCCTCTCTGGAAACACCATATATTTT. This encodes CASSLALSGNTIYF.

This clonotype was observed at least ten times. The genes are TRBV5-6 and TRBJ2-5, with D possibly matching TRBD1 (6 bases). Germline V gene lookup returns CDR1 SGHDT and CDR2 YYEEEE. The length of the CDR3 is 13 residues. Between the trimmed V and J ends, which lost 0 bases and 5 bases, there was a span of 8 bases. DNA for the CDR3: TGTGCCAGCAGCTTGGCAGGGGACGAGACCCAGTACTTC. Residues: CASSLAGDETQYF.

Many counts were recorded for this clonotype. The chain has TRBV28 and TRBJ1-5; D ambiguous. Trimming stripped 3 bases from V and 7 bases from J, with 7 bases between. CDR3 length: 12 residues. CDR1 MDHEN and CDR2 SYDVKM come from the germline V gene. The CDR3 here is CASSLLPQPQHF. The CDR3 DNA follows: TGTGCCAGCAGTTTGCTCCCCCAGCCCCAGCATTTT.

Worth noting for this clonotype: No conserved phenylalanine or tryptophan is present at the end of the CDR3, so a read error is the likely explanation. The DNA is left out, because the CDR3 cannot be placed on it with certainty; the CDR3 is given as TCRdb lists it. The rearrangement joins TRBV19 to TRBJ2-2; TRBD1 is the table's D call, not checked against the DNA. Germline-derived CDR1 and CDR2 are LNHDA and SQIVND (reference sequence). Counting both end residues, the CDR3 totals 14 amino acids. The CDR3 sequence: CASSICGQTGELLV.

The chain is built from TRBV27 and TRBJ1-1; D may be TRBD1 (6 bases). The V and J ends lost 6 bases and 3 bases respectively, with 14 bases between them. The CDR3 extends over 14 amino acids. Germline lookup yields CDR1 MNHEY and CDR2 SMNVEV (reference sequence). CDR3 amino acids: CASSLDRRYTEAFF. Written as DNA, the CDR3 is TGTGCCAGCAGCCTAGACAGGAGATACACTGAAGCTTTCTTT.

The V gene is TRBV20-1, the J gene TRBJ2-7; 8 bases fit TRBD2. The CDR3 consists of 13 residues. Germline values: CDR1 DFQATT, CDR2 SNEGSKA (reference sequence). J gave up 2 bases and V 6 bases, and 6 bases lay outside the gene matches. The chain's CDR3 is CSAPTGLAYEQYF. Here the CDR3 DNA reads TGCAGTGCCCCGACGGGACTAGCCTACGAGCAGTACTTC.